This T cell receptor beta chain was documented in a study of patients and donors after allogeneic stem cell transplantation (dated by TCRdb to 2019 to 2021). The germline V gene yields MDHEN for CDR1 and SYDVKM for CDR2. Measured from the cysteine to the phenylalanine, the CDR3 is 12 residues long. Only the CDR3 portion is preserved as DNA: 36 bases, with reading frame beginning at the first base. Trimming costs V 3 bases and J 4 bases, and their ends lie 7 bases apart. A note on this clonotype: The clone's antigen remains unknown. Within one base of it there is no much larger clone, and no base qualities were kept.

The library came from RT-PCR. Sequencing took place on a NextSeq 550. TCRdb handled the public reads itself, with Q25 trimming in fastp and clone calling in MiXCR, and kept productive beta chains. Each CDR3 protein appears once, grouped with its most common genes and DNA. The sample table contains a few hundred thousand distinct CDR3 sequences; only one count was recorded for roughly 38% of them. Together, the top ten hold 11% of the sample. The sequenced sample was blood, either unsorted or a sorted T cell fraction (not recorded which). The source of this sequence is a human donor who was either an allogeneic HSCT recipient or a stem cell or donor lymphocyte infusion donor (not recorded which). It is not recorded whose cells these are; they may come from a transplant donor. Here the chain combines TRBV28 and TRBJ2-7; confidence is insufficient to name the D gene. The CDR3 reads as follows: CASSFTLYEQYF. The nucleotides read TGTGCCAGCAGTTTTACCCTTTACGAGCAGTACTTC.